Each of the 3 T cell receptor beta chains below was sequenced from the same sample in a study of radiotherapy plus CTLA-4 blockade in lung cancer. Here immunoSEQ multiplex PCR was the method, and the copy in TCRdb shows in-frame clones only, minus some. The sample includes about 93,000 clones, 70% to 90% of them seen just once. The material sequenced was peripheral blood, taken from a patient treated with radiotherapy plus ipilimumab. The source of these receptors is a human donor with non-small cell lung cancer that progressed on radiotherapy plus ipilimumab.

This clone was recorded a few times. The CDR3: CASSLPGQSGNTIYF. CDR3 sequence (DNA): TGTGCCAGCAGTTTACCGGGACAGTCTGGAAACACCATATATTTT. The chain joins TRBV28 to TRBJ1-3; 7 bases fit TRBD1. Trimming cost V 2 bases and J 1 base; bases outside gene matches: 2. The germline V gene has CDR1 MDHEN and CDR2 SYDVKM. The CDR3 totals 15 residues.

The rearrangement joins TRBV9 to TRBJ2-1; D is unclear. The CDR3 runs to 13 residues. Germline V gives CDR1 SGDLS, CDR2 YYNGEE. V was shortened by 4 bases and J by 4 bases, with 9 bases between the two germline ends. The CDR3 sequence is CASSPDPYNEQFF. The CDR3 DNA reads TGTGCCAGCAGCCCCGACCCGTACAATGAGCAGTTCTTC.

The chain has TRBV7-2 and TRBJ1-2, with 10 bases identical to TRBD1. CDR3 size: 14 residues. Germline V CDR1 and CDR2: SGHTA, FQGNSA. The J segment lost 4 bases and the V segment lost 6 bases, leaving 5 bases of the junction unmatched. As DNA, the CDR3 is TGTGCCAGCAGTCAGAGGACAGGGGGCTATGGCTACACCTTC. Amino acid sequence: CASSQRTGGYGYTF.